Following are 22 T cell receptor beta chains from one sample sequenced in a study of neurological immune-mediated disorders. Time point of the sample: longitudinal time-point 3. TCRdb reanalysed the 5' RACE reads using MiXCR and keeps one entry per CDR3 protein. The profile shows approximately 58,000 distinct CDR3 sequences, more than 7% of them singletons. The material sequenced was PBMCs. Receptors originate from a woman between 35 and 50 years old in good health.

The CDR3 nucleotides read TGCGCCAGCAGCCAAGGAGAACGGGGCTCCGGGTCCAACTATGGCTACACCTTC. Its translation is CASSQGERGSGSNYGYTF. The chain has TRBV4-3 and TRBJ1-2, with a tentative D call TRBD1 (5 bases). The V and J ends lost 1 base and 2 bases respectively, with 20 bases between them. The germline gives CDR1 LGHNA, CDR2 YSLEER. The CDR3 sequence is 18 residues long.

This clonotype was seen at least ten times. The V and J genes are TRBV20-1 and TRBJ1-5, with D tentatively TRBD1 (6 bases). This CDR3 has 14 amino acids. Germline loops: CDR1 DFQATT, CDR2 SNEGSKA (reference sequence). The V end was cut by 3 bases, the J end by 3 bases, with 12 bases between. This chain's CDR3 is CSASLDRDNQPQHF. The CDR3 region has the DNA TGCAGTGCTAGCTTGGACAGAGACAATCAGCCCCAGCATTTT.

This clonotype appeared many times. V gene TRBV5-6 combines with J gene TRBJ2-7; D unresolved. Germline CDR1 is SGHDT and CDR2 is YYEEEE. V lost 0 bases to trimming and J lost 5 bases, with 9 bases between them. CDR3 length: 13 residues. CDR3 in amino acids: CASSLASGDEQYF. In DNA, the CDR3 is TGTGCCAGCAGCTTGGCCTCTGGGGACGAGCAGTACTTC.

The V call is TRBV9, the J call TRBJ1-1, with D perhaps matching TRBD1 (5 bases). The V end was cut by 1 base, the J end by 1 base, with 11 bases between. The germline CDR1 and CDR2 sequences are SGDLS and YYNGEE. The length of the CDR3 is 15 residues. This chain's CDR3 is CASSVLGTANTEAFF. In DNA form, the CDR3 reads TGTGCCAGCAGCGTACTAGGGACGGCGAACACTGAAGCTTTCTTT.

Ten or more counts support this clonotype. The CDR3 region is CASSDPGRNTQYF. The CDR3 DNA sequence: TGTGCCAGCAGTGATCCTGGGCGGAATACGCAGTATTTT. This chain links TRBV6-1 with TRBJ2-3, with no clear D. The CDR3 has 13 amino acids. V gave up 3 bases and J gave up 7 bases, with 11 bases separating them. CDR1 is MNHNS, CDR2 SASEGT, per germline.

This clonotype was observed at least ten times. This chain's CDR3 is CSVERAGANVLTF. The DNA of the CDR3 is TGCAGCGTTGAACGGGCGGGGGCCAACGTCCTGACTTTC. The rearrangement links TRBV29-1 to TRBJ2-6, with D hard to call. Germline V lookup: CDR1 SQVTM, CDR2 ANQGSEA. CDR3 length equals 13 residues. Trimming left V 2 bases short and J 4 bases short, with 6 bases between.

There are many counts of this clonotype. The chain links TRBV5-1 to TRBJ2-2; either TRBD1 or TRBD2 may fit D (6 bases each). Germline CDR1 SGHRS, CDR2 YFSETQ. The CDR3 is 18 amino acids. The V and J ends lost 4 bases and 1 base respectively, with 20 bases between them. CDR3 sequence reads: CASSPIPGGQENTGELFF. The DNA for the CDR3 is TGCGCCAGCAGCCCAATACCTGGGGGGCAGGAGAACACCGGGGAGCTGTTTTTT.

V is TRBV5-1 and J is TRBJ2-3; 8 positions match TRBD1. The ends lost 3 bases at V and 5 bases at J; junction bases unmatched: 5. This CDR3 has 14 residues. Per the germline V gene, CDR1 is SGHRS and CDR2 is YFSETQ. CDR3 residues: CASSSGQGRDTQYF. The CDR3 DNA reads as TGCGCCAGCAGCTCCGGACAGGGCCGAGATACGCAGTATTTT.

This clonotype was picked up many times. The chain's CDR3 is CASTPGQGLDEQFF. The CDR3 nucleotides are TGTGCCAGCACACCGGGACAGGGTCTGGATGAGCAGTTCTTC. This chain links TRBV12-3 or TRBV12-4 with TRBJ2-1; TRBD1 aligns across 9 bases. The ends lost 7 bases at V and 8 bases at J; junction bases unmatched: 9. The CDR3 extends over 14 amino acids.

Ten or more counts support this clonotype. The chain combines TRBV12-3 or TRBV12-4 with TRBJ1-1; D not resolved. The CDR3 consists of 11 residues. Between the trimmed V and J ends, which lost 4 bases and 4 bases, there was a span of 4 bases. CDR3 sequence reads: CASSSATEAFF. The CDR3 DNA follows: TGTGCCAGCAGTTCGGCCACTGAAGCTTTCTTT.

There are many counts of this clonotype. The chain couples TRBV5-1 to TRBJ2-2; 8 bases align to TRBD1. There are 17 residues in the CDR3. Losses at the gene ends were 1 base for V and 3 bases for J; bases not matched to a gene: 8. CDR1 SGHRS and CDR2 YFSETQ come from the germline V gene. This CDR3 is CASSLRRQGRDTGELFF. The CDR3 DNA follows: TGCGCCAGCAGCTTGCGCCGACAGGGGCGAGACACCGGGGAGCTGTTTTTT.

At least ten counts were recorded for this clonotype. This chain connects TRBV29-1 to TRBJ2-2, with 9 bases identical to TRBD2. J lost 0 bases, V lost 5 bases, and 1 base had no gene match. Per the germline V gene, CDR1 is SQVTM and CDR2 is ANQGSEA. The CDR3 has 14 amino acids. This chain's CDR3 is CSVPSGTNTGELFF. CDR3 nucleotide sequence: TGCAGCGTTCCTAGCGGGACGAACACCGGGGAGCTGTTTTTT.

This clonotype was recorded many times. The rearrangement uses TRBV21-1 and TRBJ2-1; the table calls TRBD2, which could not be checked here. TRBV21-1 is a recognized pseudogene. There are 18 residues in the CDR3. This chain's CDR3 is CASSKENSGHSSYNEQFF. CDR3 sequence (DNA): TGTGCCAGCAGCAAAGAAAATAGCGGCCACAGCTCCTACAATGAGCAGTTCTTC.

The chain joins TRBV27 to TRBJ2-7, with 11 nucleotides matching TRBD1. The CDR3 loop spans 14 amino acids. Per germline, CDR1 MNHEY and CDR2 SMNVEV (reference sequence). Trimming at V came to 6 bases and at J to 3 bases, leaving 4 bases not matched to a gene. As DNA, the CDR3 is TGTGCCAGCAGCCGGACAGGGGGCGTCTACGAGCAGTACTTC. This sequence encodes CASSRTGGVYEQYF.

Ten or more counts support this clonotype. This rearrangement joins TRBV29-1 to TRBJ2-3; TRBD1 aligns across 12 bases. CDR1 and CDR2 from the germline V gene are SQVTM and ANQGSEA. This CDR3 has 16 residues. Trimming removed 6 bases from V and 0 bases from J; junction bases left unmatched: 7. The CDR3 is CSVGDRGRFSTDTQYF. CDR3 coding DNA: TGCAGCGTGGGGGACAGGGGGCGATTTAGCACAGATACGCAGTATTTT.

This clonotype has at least ten counts. The chain recombines TRBV29-1 with TRBJ2-1; the D gene is possibly TRBD1 (6 bases). The CDR3 is 12 residues long. From germline, CDR1 is SQVTM and CDR2 ANQGSEA. V was pared by 4 bases and J by 4 bases, with 8 bases between. DNA of the CDR3: TGCAGCGTTGGGGGGCGATACAATGAGCAGTTCTTC. This translates into CSVGGRYNEQFF.

This clonotype was detected many times. The genes are TRBV5-1 and TRBJ2-7; 16 positions match TRBD2. J was trimmed by 5 bases and V by 6 bases; bases with no gene match: 8. This CDR3 spans 16 amino acids. Germline lookup yields CDR1 SGHRS and CDR2 YFSETQ. In DNA, the CDR3 is TGCGCCAGCACTTTGGGACTAGCGGGAGGGCCCCACGAGCAGTACTTC. Encoded protein: CASTLGLAGGPHEQYF.

This clonotype showed up just once. This could be a read error, since a much larger clone is one nucleotide away. V and J are TRBV5-1 and TRBJ1-1; D not resolved. V dropped 0 bases and J dropped 3 bases, with 15 bases sitting between them. The germline V gene encodes CDR1 SGHRS and CDR2 YFSETQ. CDR3 size: 16 residues. This CDR3 reads CASSLAPLSTDTEAFF. In nucleotides, the CDR3 is TGCGCCAGCAGCTTGGCCCCCCTGTCAACAGACACTGAAGCTTTCTTT. Full variable domain (remainder filled in from reference TRBV5-1 and TRBJ1-1): KAGVTQTPRYLIKTRGQQVTLSCSPISGHRSVSWYQQTPGQGLQFLFEYFSETQRNKGNFPGRFSGRQFSNSRSEMNVSTLELGDSALYLCASSLAPLSTDTEAFFGQGTRLTVV.

Only a few counts were recorded for this clonotype. The V call is TRBV5-5, the J call TRBJ2-7; TRBD2 might be the D (6 bases). Germline V CDR1 and CDR2: SGHKS, YYEKEE (reference sequence). This CDR3 comprises 15 residues. V was pared by 4 bases and J by 2 bases, with 16 bases between. CDR3 residues: CASSLGLENAYEQYF. In DNA, the CDR3 is TGTGCCAGCAGCCTGGGACTTGAAAACGCCTACGAGCAGTACTTC. The full variable domain, its missing parts supplied by reference TRBV5-5 and TRBJ2-7, is DAGVTQSPTHLIKTRGQQVTLRCSPISGHKSVSWYQQVLGQGPQFIFQYYEKEERGRGNFPDRFSARQFPNYSSELNVNALLLGDSALYLCASSLGLENAYEQYFGPGTRLTVT.

This clonotype was recorded at least ten times. CDR3 in amino acids: CASSLYSRDEQYF. CDR3 bases: TGTGCCAGCAGTTTATACAGTAGGGACGAGCAGTACTTC. This rearrangement joins TRBV12-3 or TRBV12-4 to TRBJ2-7; no firm D call. V was pared by 2 bases and J by 5 bases, with 10 bases between. This CDR3 has 13 residues.

This clonotype was counted at least ten times. The chain is built from TRBV15 and TRBJ2-3; D ambiguous. Germline values: CDR1 LNHNV, CDR2 YYDKDF (reference sequence). The CDR3 runs to 16 residues. V lost 1 base and J 0 bases, leaving 11 bases between the germline ends. In nucleotides, the CDR3 is TGTGCCACCAGCAGAGGTCCGACTTTTAGCACAGATACGCAGTATTTT. Translated: CATSRGPTFSTDTQYF.

Comments on this clonotype: A read error is possible here, since a much larger clone lies one base away. The genes are TRBV6-5 and TRBJ2-3; either TRBD1 or TRBD2 may supply D (6 bases each). This CDR3 has 15 residues. CDR1 is MNHEY, CDR2 SVGAGI, per germline. The CDR3 sequence is CASSYCRGRTDTQYF. As DNA, the CDR3 is TGTGCCAGCAGTTACTGCCGGGGGCGCACCGATACGCAGTATTTT.